This entry features one T cell receptor beta chain sequence. Its target is not known. Looked up from germline, CDR1 is SGHTA and CDR2 is FQGNSA. The V gene end was trimmed by 1 base and the J gene end by 5 bases; junction bases not matched to a gene: 13. This CDR3 has 17 residues. This table comes from immunoSEQ multiplex PCR, and its TCRdb copy is limited to in-frame clones, with some not included. The table shows 30,000 to 40,000 clones, with roughly 84% occurring only once. This sample stems from a study of a mutant IDH1 vaccine in newly diagnosed glioma. The wider study: Initiation of the vaccine course occurred 4-6 weeks after radiotherapy alone, or alongside temozolomide cycles. Antecedent treatment encompassed radiotherapy, temozolomide, or their combination; the majority received both.

This sample's time point: week 11, during vaccination. Vaccination used 300 ug of mutant IDH1 20-mer peptide per dose, with topical imiquimod. This clonotype was sampled from a middle-aged man with glioma. J is TRBJ1-2 and V is TRBV7-2; 7 positions match TRBD1. The starting material was PBMCs, obtained from a glioma patient whose treatment included an IDH1 peptide vaccine. DNA for the CDR3: TGTGCCAGCAGCTTAGAAGTGGCAGGGGGATCAAGGTATGGCTACACCTTC. Translating gives CASSLEVAGGSRYGYTF. Full variable domain (rest looked up from reference TRBV7-2 and TRBJ1-2): GAGVSQSPSNKVTEKGKDVELRCDPISGHTALYWYRQSLGQGLEFLIYFQGNSAPDKSGLPSDRFSAERTGGSVSTLTIQRTQQEDSAVYLCASSLEVAGGSRYGYTFGSGTRLTVV.